The 27 T cell receptor beta chains below come from one sample, sequenced in a study of blood T cell repertoires in COVID-19 (dated by TCRdb to the early 2020s). Library preparation employed the immunoSEQ multiplex PCR assay. Imported from immuneACCESS, the table was reduced by TCRdb to in-frame sequences with V and J called. These copies leave out some clones; in studies compared against another copy, an unresolved V gene accounts for under half, and the cause of the remainder is not known. For this sample there are approximately 97,000 clones; nearly 90% appear just once. 2% to 2.5% of the sample goes to the ten largest clones. Source material: peripheral blood. Receptors originate from a man between 50 and 59 years old with active COVID-19.

This clone has just one count. The V call is TRBV5-1, the J call TRBJ2-3, with 14 bases that match TRBD2. The CDR3 is made up of 16 amino acids. The junction had 1 base not matched to a gene; V was cut back by 4 bases and J by 0 bases. Per the germline V gene, CDR1 is SGHRS and CDR2 is YFSETQ. The CDR3 region has the DNA TGCGCCAGCAGCCGGACTAGCGGGGGGAGCACAGATACGCAGTATTTT. It encodes CASSRTSGGSTDTQYF.

This sequence joins TRBV3-1 (or the pseudogene TRBV3-2) and TRBJ2-5; TRBD2 matches at 14 bases. This CDR3 has 16 residues. J lost 1 base, V lost 7 bases, and 5 bases had no gene match. Germline CDR1 is LGHDT and CDR2 is YNNKEL (reference sequence). The CDR3 protein is CASKQGLAGGQETQYF. For the CDR3, the DNA is TGTGCCAGCAAACAAGGACTAGCGGGGGGCCAAGAGACCCAGTACTTC.

With respect to this clone: The germline gene is not matched at one end of the junction; a read error may be the cause. The CDR3 protein is CASSRGVTDTQYF. In DNA, the CDR3 is TGTGCTAGCAGCCGCGGGGTCACAGATACGCAGTATTTT. This chain links TRBV7-7 with TRBJ2-3; TRBD2 might be the D (6 bases). The CDR3 runs 13 residues. Germline V gene sequence: CDR1 SSHAT, CDR2 FNYEAQ (reference sequence).

The chain combines TRBV27 with TRBJ1-5; D may be TRBD1 (6 bases). Germline CDR1 is MNHEY and CDR2 is SMNVEV (reference sequence). CDR3 size: 14 residues. The V end was cut by 4 bases, the J end by 3 bases, with 10 bases between. This chain's CDR3 is CASSSRGANQPQHF. DNA for the CDR3: TGTGCCAGCAGTTCCCGGGGGGCCAATCAGCCCCAGCATTTT.

V and J are TRBV18 and TRBJ2-1; 9 nucleotides line up with TRBD2. Germline values: CDR1 KGHSH, CDR2 LQKENI. CDR3 size: 16 residues. Trimming cost V 6 bases and J 0 bases; bases outside gene matches: 6. The CDR3 is CASSGGGASSYNEQFF. The DNA of the CDR3 is TGTGCCAGCTCCGGCGGGGGGGCCAGCTCCTACAATGAGCAGTTCTTC. Full variable domain (remainder filled in from reference TRBV18 and TRBJ2-1): NAGVMQNPRHLVRRRGQEARLRCSPMKGHSHVYWYRQLPEEGLKFMVYLQKENIIDESGMPKERFSAEFPKEGPSILRIQQVVRGDSAAYFCASSGGGASSYNEQFFGPGTRLTVL.

The chain combines TRBV2 with TRBJ1-2; D gene unclear. The CDR3 is made up of 14 amino acids. Trimming cost V 6 bases and J 1 base, with 12 bases left between them. Germline V gives CDR1 SNHLY, CDR2 FYNNEI. In DNA form, the CDR3 reads TGTGCCAGCAGAAGCGGAAGGCTTAACTATGGCTACACCTTC. Its protein is CASRSGRLNYGYTF.

The J gene is TRBJ2-7, the V gene TRBV10-2; 9 bases line up with TRBD1. V lost 3 bases to trimming and J lost 5 bases; unmatched junction nucleotides: 5. Germline CDR1 WSHSY, CDR2 SAAADI. This CDR3 comprises 14 residues. The CDR3 region is CASSEPGQGNEQYF. The CDR3 DNA reads TGCGCCAGCAGTGAACCGGGACAGGGAAACGAGCAGTACTTC.

This clone was counted a single time. The V call is TRBV29-1, the J call TRBJ2-5; 9 bases fit TRBD1. CDR1 is SQVTM, CDR2 ANQGSEA, per germline. V lost 0 bases, J lost 4 bases, and 6 bases stayed unmatched. The CDR3 is 15 amino acids. CDR3 sequence: CSVEDWTGAGETQYF. CDR3 nucleotides: TGCAGCGTTGAAGATTGGACAGGGGCGGGAGAGACCCAGTACTTC.

This sequence joins TRBV3-1 (or the pseudogene TRBV3-2) and TRBJ2-3, with D unresolved. Trimming removed 1 base at V and 2 bases at J, with 7 bases between. In germline, CDR1 is LGHDT, CDR2 YNNKEL (reference sequence). The CDR3 loop spans 14 amino acids. CDR3 loop: CASSQASSTDTQYF. For the CDR3, the DNA is TGTGCCAGCAGCCAAGCCTCCTCCACAGATACGCAGTATTTT.

The J gene is TRBJ2-1, the V gene TRBV12-3 or TRBV12-4; 9 bases match TRBD2. V lost 6 bases to trimming and J lost 7 bases; unmatched junction nucleotides: 4. The CDR3 runs to 13 residues. The CDR3 spells CASRPGLANEQFF. As DNA, the CDR3 is TGTGCCAGCAGACCCGGACTAGCGAATGAGCAGTTCTTC.

This sequence joins TRBV18 and TRBJ1-3, with a weak D call TRBD1 (6 bases). Germline V lookup: CDR1 KGHSH, CDR2 LQKENI. V was pared by 2 bases and J by 5 bases, with 13 bases between. This CDR3 region has 15 residues. The CDR3 DNA sequence: TGTGCCAGCTCACCAAACCAGGGGCGAAGAAACACCATATATTTT. This gives the protein CASSPNQGRRNTIYF.

The rearrangement links TRBV28 to TRBJ2-5, with a possible D match to TRBD2 (6 bases). Germline V CDR1 and CDR2: MDHEN, SYDVKM. Trimming removed 11 bases at V and 4 bases at J, with 17 bases between. This CDR3 is built from 13 residues. The CDR3 spells CAVLASGVETQYF. The CDR3 nucleotides are TGTGCCGTACTTGCGTCGGGGGTAGAGACCCAGTACTTC.

The V and J genes are TRBV5-1 and TRBJ2-5, with TRBD2 matching over 9 bases. J gave up 5 bases and V 7 bases, and 15 bases lay outside the gene matches. The CDR3 totals 16 residues. Germline-derived CDR1 and CDR2 are SGHRS and YFSETQ. CDR3 DNA sequence: TGCGCCAGCCGATTCCCTGTGGGACTAGCAGATGAGACCCAGTACTTC. Translating it yields CASRFPVGLADETQYF. The whole variable domain, remainder taken from reference TRBV5-1 and TRBJ2-5, is KAGVTQTPRYLIKTRGQQVTLSCSPISGHRSVSWYQQTPGQGLQFLFEYFSETQRNKGNFPGRFSGRQFSNSRSEMNVSTLELGDSALYLCASRFPVGLADETQYFGPGTRLLVL.

The chain uses TRBV18 and TRBJ2-1, with D possibly being TRBD2 (5 bases). V was cut by 6 bases and J by 4 bases, with 10 bases left in between. This CDR3 contains 13 residues. Germline-derived CDR1 and CDR2 are KGHSH and LQKENI. The CDR3 loop is CASSPGVYNEQFF. CDR3 nucleotides: TGTGCCAGCTCCCCCGGGGTATACAATGAGCAGTTCTTC.

The rearrangement links TRBV19 to TRBJ2-3; 9 positions match TRBD2. The germline gives CDR1 LNHDA, CDR2 SQIVND (reference sequence). The CDR3 spans 18 residues. The trim removed 5 bases at V and 6 bases at J, leaving 18 bases unmatched. In nucleotides, the CDR3 is TGTGCCAGTAGTCCCCCCCCACTACTGGCGGGGGGGTCGGATACGCAGTATTTT. It is translated as CASSPPPLLAGGSDTQYF.

The V and J genes are TRBV18 and TRBJ2-7; 9 nucleotides line up with TRBD2. CDR3 length equals 13 residues. Looked up from germline, CDR1 is KGHSH and CDR2 is LQKENI. Trimming cost V 8 bases and J 7 bases; bases outside gene matches: 9. The CDR3 loop reads CASADSGGREQYF. CDR3 DNA sequence: TGTGCCAGCGCGGATAGCGGGGGACGGGAGCAGTACTTC.

The V call is TRBV5-1, the J call TRBJ2-5; 8 bases match TRBD2. The CDR3 is 16 residues long. The V segment lost 6 bases and the J segment 5 bases; nucleotides outside the gene matches: 15. From germline, CDR1 is SGHRS and CDR2 YFSETQ. CDR3 coding DNA: TGCGCCAGCACCCGGGGAGGTAGCGGGGTGGAGGAGACCCAGTACTTC. As protein: CASTRGGSGVEETQYF.

The rearrangement links TRBV7-2 to TRBJ2-3, with D tentatively TRBD2 (5 bases). Germline CDR1 SGHTA, CDR2 FQGNSA. The ends were cut back, 5 bases at V and 2 bases at J, with 14 bases in the middle. CDR3 size: 15 residues. As DNA, the CDR3 is TGTGCCAGCAGCAAGCAGAGCGGTTTCACAGATACGCAGTATTTT. It is translated as CASSKQSGFTDTQYF.

This chain connects TRBV21-1 to TRBJ1-3. TRBV21-1 is deemed a pseudogene. The CDR3 totals 15 residues. CDR3 coding DNA: TGTGCCATCCAGGGAGGGGACCCCGGGCGGGGCACCATATATTTT. Amino acid sequence: CAIQGGDPGRGTIYF.

The chain recombines TRBV12-5 with TRBJ2-3; 13 bases match TRBD2. Germline loops: CDR1 LGHNT, CDR2 FRNRAP. This CDR3 region has 16 residues. V shed 2 bases and J 4 bases; nucleotides not matched to a gene: 3. Here the CDR3 DNA reads TGTGCTAGTGGTTTGCGACTAGCGGGGGGCGCAGATACGCAGTATTTT. This codes for CASGLRLAGGADTQYF.

For this clone: A much larger clonotype is one base distant, so this may be a read error. Other DNA variants within this sample encode the same CDR3. This rearrangement joins TRBV28 to TRBJ2-2, with 9 bases matching TRBD2. The ends lost 0 bases at V and 6 bases at J; junction bases unmatched: 8. CDR1 is MDHEN, CDR2 SYDVKM, per germline. The CDR3 has 17 amino acids. The CDR3 is CASSLWGLAGGPGELFF. The CDR3, as DNA: TGTGCCAGCAGTTTATGGGGACTCGCGGGGGGGCCCGGGGAGCTGTTTTTT.

The rearrangement links TRBV5-6 to TRBJ1-2; TRBD1 is a possible D gene (6 bases). Germline V gene lookup returns CDR1 SGHDT and CDR2 YYEEEE. This CDR3 is built from 14 residues. V lost 2 bases and J 4 bases, leaving 12 bases between the germline ends. The CDR3 nucleotides are TGTGCCAGCAGCTTATCGACAGGTTCCTATGGCTACACCTTC. Translation gives CASSLSTGSYGYTF.

The rearrangement links TRBV6-5 to TRBJ1-4; D is unclear. Germline V gene lookup returns CDR1 MNHEY and CDR2 SVGAGI. V was clipped by 7 bases and J by 8 bases, with 17 bases between them. This CDR3 region has 14 residues. The CDR3 coding sequence is TGTGCCAGCAATCATGCGACCCAGCGGGAAAAACTGTTTTTT. Translating it yields CASNHATQREKLFF.

The gene calls are TRBV6-1 and TRBJ1-2; TRBD1 agrees at 9 bases. The CDR3 totals 15 residues. Trimming removed 3 bases from V and 4 bases from J; junction bases left unmatched: 6. Germline values: CDR1 MNHNS, CDR2 SASEGT. In DNA, the CDR3 is TGTGCCAGCAGTGAGAGCCCGGGACAGGGCTATGGCTACACCTTC. It codes for CASSESPGQGYGYTF.

The rearrangement links TRBV4-1 to TRBJ2-1; 8 nucleotides line up with TRBD1. The CDR3 loop spans 15 amino acids. Germline CDR1 reads MGHRA; CDR2 reads YSYEKL. V gave up 0 bases and J gave up 2 bases; unmatched junction bases: 0. The CDR3 nucleotides read TGCGCCAGCAGCCAAGAGGGACAGGCCTACAATGAGCAGTTCTTC. This encodes CASSQEGQAYNEQFF.

The rearrangement uses TRBV20-1 and TRBJ2-5, with a weak D call TRBD2 (5 bases). V gave up 6 bases and J gave up 0 bases, with 5 bases separating them. The CDR3 is 11 residues long. Germline CDR1 DFQATT, CDR2 SNEGSKA (reference sequence). Here the CDR3 reads CSAGDQETQYF. In DNA form, the CDR3 reads TGCAGTGCGGGAGACCAAGAGACCCAGTACTTC.

The V and J genes are TRBV5-4 and TRBJ2-1, with D perhaps TRBD2 (6 bases). Trimming left V 3 bases short and J 1 base short, with 14 bases between. The length of the CDR3 is 16 residues. CDR1 is SGHNT, CDR2 YYREEE, per germline (reference sequence). The CDR3 coding sequence is TGTGCCAGCAGCTCCGAGGCGGGAAATTCCTACAATGAGCAGTTCTTC. Its translation is CASSSEAGNSYNEQFF.